This T cell receptor beta chain was captured by sequencing in a study of long-term antiretroviral therapy in people with HIV. Regarding the study as a whole: Possibly under older ART regimens, blood was drawn between about 2003 and 2017.

This clone is categorized as large. As yet, its antigen is unknown. At minimum, one pre-ART and two post-ART PBMC samples were obtained from each donor. Roughly 0.95-11 million cryopreserved PBMC were held in samples before DNA extraction. The CDR3 consists of 12 residues. Germline CDR1 is SGHNT and CDR2 is YENEEA. The V end was cut by 5 bases, the J end by 6 bases, with 5 bases between. Survey-level immunoSEQ v3.0 assays were run. Assay used: immunoSEQ multiplex PCR; TCRdb lists only in-frame clones, some missing. The sample shows some 16,000 clones, under 80% of them seen only once. This chain connects TRBV11-3 to TRBJ2-6; D is undetermined. This sequence originates from a young man with HIV. Sequenced material: unsorted PBMCs, taken less than 2.2 years before starting antiretroviral therapy. CDR3 in amino acids: CASSAAANVLTF. The CDR3 region has the DNA TGTGCCAGCAGCGCGGCGGCCAACGTCCTGACTTTC.